This T cell receptor beta chain was identified in a study of CD8 T cells in ankylosing spondylitis. Regarding the study as a whole: In ankylosing spondylitis patients, matched synovial fluid reportedly showed significant enrichment of disease-linked clones.

A note on this clonotype: The antigen is unknown.

Quantitative 5'-RACE with molecular barcodes was used to make the TCR beta libraries. Each CDR3 protein gets one entry after TCRdb re-called the 5' RACE reads with MiXCR. The table shows just over 300,000 distinct CDR3 sequences, with 20% occurring only once. V lost 8 bases to trimming and J lost 1 base; unmatched junction nucleotides: 9. The CDR3 consists of 14 residues. The V gene's germline CDR1 is SGHRS and CDR2 YFSETQ. This chain uses TRBV5-1 with TRBJ2-7; 7 nucleotides agree with TRBD2. This TCR derives from a female donor with ankylosing spondylitis or in good health (not recorded which). The sequenced sample was blood, either unsorted or a sorted T cell fraction (not recorded which). The CDR3 sequence: CASSPGGRSYEQYF. The CDR3 bases are TGCGCCAGTTCCCCGGGGGGAAGATCCTACGAGCAGTACTTC.